This is a list of T cell receptor beta chains from one sample in a study of T cell responses to AZD1222 COVID-19 vaccine. Clones were read by immunoSEQ multiplex PCR, and TCRdb kept only the in-frame ones, dropping some. Of 52,000 or so clones in the sample, about four fifths were seen once. Material: peripheral blood, obtained on day 0 of AZD1222 vaccination. These receptors all stem from an adult in good health. The CDR3 runs from the conserved cysteine through the conserved F or W. A D gene is named only where the DNA matches it firmly. Size values are once, few and many counts, or a class for expanded clones, and some rows have none.

>.|TRBD1|TRBJ2-7|TRBV7-9
TGTGCCAGCAGCCCCAGGGGGTTGGGTTTCGGGGAGCAGTACTTC
CASSPRGLGFGEQYF
>few|.|TRBJ1-1|TRBV5-1
TGCGCCAGCAGCTTGGAAGGCAGGGACGCTGAAGCTTTCTTT
CASSLEGRDAEAFF
>.|TRBD1|TRBJ2-2|TRBV7-2
TGTGCCAGCAGCTTCACAGGGGGATGGAACACCGGGGAGCTGTTTTTT
CASSFTGGWNTGELFF
>.|.|TRBJ1-2|TRBV6-5
TGTGCCAGCAGTCAAATTTGGGATGGCTACACCTTC
CASSQIWDGYTF
>.|TRBD1|TRBJ1-2|TRBV27
TGTGCCAGCAGATCTGAACAGGGGGGTTTCGGCTATGGCTACACCTTC
CASRSEQGGFGYGYTF
>.|TRBD2|TRBJ2-7|TRBV30
TGTGCCTGGAGTGTAAGGACTAGCTTCTACGAGCAGTACTTC
CAWSVRTSFYEQYF
>once|.|TRBJ1-2|TRBV6-5
TGTGCCAGCAGTCTAAGTAGAGGAATCTATGGCTACACCTTC
CASSLSRGIYGYTF
>.|TRBD2|TRBJ2-1|TRBV5-4
TGTGCCAGCAGCTTGGCGGGACTAGCGAGGGCCAATGAGCAGTTCTTC
CASSLAGLARANEQFF
>.|.|TRBJ2-3|TRBV5-1
TGCGCCAGCAGCCCGGGGGGCACAGATACGCAGTATTTT
CASSPGGTDTQYF
>.|.|TRBJ2-1|TRBV24-1
TGTGCCACCAGTGATTTGTCGGGGAGCTCCTACAATGAGCAGTTCTTC
CATSDLSGSSYNEQFF
>.|.|TRBJ2-6|TRBV19
TGTGCCAGTAGTATCGACAGTAGCTCTGGGGCCAACGTCCTGACTTTC
CASSIDSSSGANVLTF
>.|.|TRBJ1-5|TRBV3-1/TRBV3-2
TGTGCCAGCAGCCGGGTGGGTCAGCCCCAGCATTTT
CASSRVGQPQHF
>.|.|TRBJ1-5|TRBV6-5
TGTGCCAGCCACCTGGGGGGAGATCAGCCCCAGCATTTT
CASHLGGDQPQHF
>.|.|TRBJ1-3|TRBV10-1
TGCGCCAGCAGTCCCGGCCAATTCGTAAACACCATATATTTT
CASSPGQFVNTIYF
>.|.|TRBJ1-2|TRBV5-1
TGCGCCAGCAGCTTGGGGTTGGGGGCAGGCTATGGCTACACCTTC
CASSLGLGAGYGYTF
>.|TRBD2|TRBJ2-7|TRBV6-2/TRBV6-3
TGTGCCAGCAGACCTAGCGGGAGCTCCTACGAGCAGTACTTC
CASRPSGSSYEQYF
>.|TRBD1|TRBJ2-7|TRBV4-2
TGTGCCAGCAGCCAAGCCTCGGGACAGGGCCACGAGCAGTACTTC
CASSQASGQGHEQYF
>.|.|TRBJ1-2|TRBV6-2/TRBV6-3
TGTGCCAGCAGTTACCCCCGGACACCGAACTATGGCTACACCTTC
CASSYPRTPNYGYTF
>few|.|TRBJ1-2|TRBV5-4
TGTGCCAGCAGCTCAGGTGGAGGGACAAAGATAAACTATGGCTACACCTTC
CASSSGGGTKINYGYTF
>.|.|TRBJ1-3|TRBV3-1/TRBV3-2
TGTGCCAGCAGCCAAGATTGGGGAGGACAGCCATACACCATATATTTT
CASSQDWGGQPYTIYF
>.|TRBD1|TRBJ2-4|TRBV5-1
TGCGCCAGCAGCTCACAGGGGGAATTGGCCAAAAACATTCAGTACTTC
CASSSQGELAKNIQYF
>.|TRBD2|TRBJ2-5|TRBV10-3
TGTGCCATCAGTGAGGGACTAGCGGGAGTAGAGACCCAGTACTTC
CAISEGLAGVETQYF
>.|.|TRBJ1-2|TRBV15
TGTGCCACCAGCAGTGCCCGACAGGTCGGCTACACCTTC
CATSSARQVGYTF
>.|.|TRBJ2-2|TRBV4-2
TGTGCCAGCAGCCAAGATAGGGGCACCGGGGAGCTGTTTTTT
CASSQDRGTGELFF
>.|.|TRBJ2-7|TRBV9
TGTGCCAGCAGCGTAGGACGGGACTTACCCTCCTACGAGCAGTACTTC
CASSVGRDLPSYEQYF
>.|TRBD2|TRBJ2-1|TRBV7-9
TGTGCCAGCAGCAAACGACGGACTAGCAGTTTCTTCAATGAGCAGTTCTTC
CASSKRRTSSFFNEQFF
>.|TRBD2|TRBJ2-1|TRBV2
TGTGCCAGCAGACCAGCGGGAGGTGGAGGCAATGAGCAGTTCTTC
CASRPAGGGGNEQFF
>.|.|TRBJ1-4|TRBV7-8
TGTGCCAGCAGCTTAGCCCAGGAACATGAAAAACTGTTTTTT
CASSLAQEHEKLFF
>once|.|TRBJ2-3|TRBV6-5
TGTGCCAGCATGAGGGCAGGGGACATCACAGATACGCAGTATTTT
CASMRAGDITDTQYF
>once|.|TRBJ2-7|TRBV5-6
TGTGCCAGCAGCTTGGGGGACGAGCAGTACTTC
CASSLGDEQYF
>.|TRBD2|TRBJ2-1|TRBV19
TGTGCCAGTAGTACCCGCCAGGCTAGCGGGAGGTTCAATGAGCAGTTCTTC
CASSTRQASGRFNEQFF
>.|.|TRBJ2-7|TRBV7-2
TGTGCCAGCAGCCCGAGGGGCGGGATAGGCGAGCAGTACTTC
CASSPRGGIGEQYF
>.|.|TRBJ2-2|TRBV7-2
TGTGCCAGCAGCTTCTCCAGCGGGAACACCGGGGAGCTGTTTTTT
CASSFSSGNTGELFF
>.|.|TRBJ2-5|TRBV10-3
TGTGCCATCAGGCAGACAGTAACTCAAGAGACCCAGTACTTC
CAIRQTVTQETQYF
>.|.|TRBJ1-1|TRBV7-2
TGTGCCAGCAGCCTAGGTTCAGGGTGGAACACTGAAGCTTTCTTT
CASSLGSGWNTEAFF
>.|.|TRBJ1-2|TRBV7-2
TGTGCCAGCAGCTACGGACAGAACTATGGCTACACCTTC
CASSYGQNYGYTF
>.|.|TRBJ1-5|TRBV6-5
TGTGCCAGCATCCAGGGGAGCCCCGATCAGCCCCAGCATTTT
CASIQGSPDQPQHF
>.|TRBD2|TRBJ2-1|TRBV3-1/TRBV3-2
TGTGCCAGCAGCTTGAGGGGAGGGGACGATGAGCAGTTCTTC
CASSLRGGDDEQFF
>.|.|TRBJ1-2|TRBV30
TGTGCCTGGAGTGTCGGACAACTCTATGGCTACACCTTC
CAWSVGQLYGYTF
>.|.|TRBJ2-2|TRBV27
TGTGCCTCCCAGGTGTGGGTAAACACCGGGGAGCTGTTTTTT
CASQVWVNTGELFF
>.|TRBD1|TRBJ2-2|TRBV6-5
TGTGCCAGCAGGGGGACAGGGGGGTCCACCGGGGAGCTGTTTTTT
CASRGTGGSTGELFF
>.|.|TRBJ2-7|TRBV3-1/TRBV3-2
TGTGCCAGCAGCCTACGGGGGGCGGCCTACGAGCAGTACTTC
CASSLRGAAYEQYF
>.|TRBD1|TRBJ2-5|TRBV11-2
TGTGCCAGCAGCTTAGATGGCCCGGGACAGGGGGCAGGGGAGACCCAGTACTTC
CASSLDGPGQGAGETQYF
>.|.|TRBJ2-1|TRBV19
TGTGCCAGTAGTATCTTGACTGGTGGGCAGTTCTTC
CASSILTGGQFF
>.|TRBD2|TRBJ2-2|TRBV19
TGTGCCAGTAAGAGGGGCAGGACTAGCGGGAGTTCGTCCACCGGGGAGCTGTTTTTT
CASKRGRTSGSSSTGELFF
>.|TRBD2|TRBJ2-1|TRBV27
TGTGCCAGCAGACTAACTAGCGGGAGGGCCTATTGGGATGAGCAGTTCTTC
CASRLTSGRAYWDEQFF
>.|.|TRBJ1-5|TRBV5-6
TGTGCCAGCAGCTTGACTTTTTCGGGTCGGGATCAGCCCCAGCATTTT
CASSLTFSGRDQPQHF
>.|.|TRBJ2-2|TRBV13
TGTGCCAGCAGCTTAGGCCTGAGACTAAAGACCGGGGAGCTGTTTTTT
CASSLGLRLKTGELFF
>.|TRBD2|TRBJ2-1|TRBV13
TGTGCCAGCACGGGACTAGGATTATACAATGAGCAGTTCTTC
CASTGLGLYNEQFF
>.|TRBD1|TRBJ2-2|TRBV9
TGTGCCAGCAGCGACCCAGGGGGCCGGAACACCGGGGAGCTGTTTTTT
CASSDPGGRNTGELFF
>.|.|TRBJ1-2|TRBV7-8
TGTGCCAGCAGCTTAGAGAGGGATCTCGGCTATGGCTACACCTTC
CASSLERDLGYGYTF
>.|.|TRBJ1-5|TRBV24-1
TGTGCCACCAGTGATCGGGATGACGAGCCCCAGCATTTT
CATSDRDDEPQHF